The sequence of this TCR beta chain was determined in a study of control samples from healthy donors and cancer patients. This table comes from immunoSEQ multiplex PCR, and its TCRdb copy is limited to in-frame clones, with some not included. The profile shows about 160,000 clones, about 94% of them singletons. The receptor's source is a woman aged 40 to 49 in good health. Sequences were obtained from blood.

CDR3: CASSSPGATDTQYF. The CDR3 DNA sequence: TGTGCCAGCAGCTCCCCGGGGGCAACAGATACGCAGTATTTT. The J gene is TRBJ2-3, the V gene TRBV7-8; D possibly matches TRBD1 or TRBD2 (6 bases each). Germline V gene lookup returns CDR1 SGHVS and CDR2 FQNEAQ. This CDR3 is built from 14 residues. The V end lost 4 bases, the J end lost 3 bases, and 11 bases lay between the germline ends.